This TCR beta chain originates from a study of OX40 agonist ivuxolimab in advanced cancers. Libraries were prepared by immunoSEQ multiplex PCR; TCRdb keeps only in-frame clonotypes and omits some of them. The sample yields tens of thousands of clones, approximately 92% seen once. The table lists this clone with a count of one. The starting material was CD4+ or CD8+ T cells sorted from blood, obtained in a trial of the OX40 agonist ivuxolimab. The receptor was derived from an adult with an advanced solid tumor such as melanoma, head and neck, liver or kidney cancer.

The CDR3 DNA reads as TGTGCCAGCAGACAAGCCGGGACAGGGGGCGAGAGAAGAGAGACCCAGTACTTC. Protein: CASRQAGTGGERRETQYF. The J gene is TRBJ2-5, the V gene TRBV11-2; 12 nucleotides line up with TRBD1. This CDR3 is 18 amino acids long. V dropped 6 bases and J dropped 4; count of bases not matched to a gene: 15. The germline V gene has CDR1 SGHAT and CDR2 FQNNGV. Variable domain in full (rest from reference TRBV11-2 and TRBJ2-5): EAGVAQSPRYKIIEKRQSVAFWCNPISGHATLYWYQQILGQGPKLLIQFQNNGVVDDSQLPKDRFSAERLKGVDSTLKIQPAKLEDSAVYLCASRQAGTGGERRETQYFGPGTRLLVL.